The 31 T cell receptor beta chains in this list originate from one sample, sequenced in a study of blood T cell repertoires in COVID-19 (TCRdb year 2020). To prepare the library, the immunoSEQ multiplex PCR assay was applied. TCRdb holds this immuneACCESS table with in-frame rearrangements only. Some clones are missing; in checked studies, unresolved V genes explain under half, and the rest has no known cause. The sample yields under 400,000 clones; roughly 90% were counted once. 2.5% to 3.5% of the sample goes to the ten largest clones. The sequencing input was peripheral blood. The source of these receptors is a woman under 40 with COVID-19, enrolled during active disease.

This chain uses TRBV9 with TRBJ1-4; no clear D gene. The CDR3 length is 15 residues. Between the trimmed V and J ends, which lost 0 bases and 5 bases, there was a span of 11 bases. Per germline, CDR1 SGDLS and CDR2 YYNGEE. DNA for the CDR3: TGTGCCAGCAGCGTAGGCGGAGGGTTAAATGAAAAACTGTTTTTT. Its protein product is CASSVGGGLNEKLFF.

This chain connects TRBV3-1 (or the pseudogene TRBV3-2) to TRBJ2-3; D unclear. Germline loops: CDR1 LGHDT, CDR2 YNNKEL (reference sequence). The CDR3 consists of 15 residues. V lost 0 bases, J lost 3 bases, and 10 bases lay in between. CDR3 in amino acids: CASSQDPGVTDTQYF. The CDR3 coding sequence is TGTGCCAGCAGCCAAGATCCGGGTGTTACAGATACGCAGTATTTT.

The chain has TRBV11-3 and TRBJ2-2; D is perhaps TRBD2 (6 bases). V was trimmed by 8 bases and J by 1 base, leaving 8 bases between them. Germline CDR1 SGHNT, CDR2 YENEEA. The length of the CDR3 is 13 residues. The CDR3 region is CASGDLNTGELFF. In DNA, the CDR3 is TGTGCCAGCGGGGACTTGAACACCGGGGAGCTGTTTTTT.

This chain uses TRBV28 with TRBJ2-1; 9 nucleotides align to TRBD2. The length of the CDR3 is 16 residues. Germline V gene data show CDR1 as MDHEN and CDR2 as SYDVKM. V lost 3 bases to trimming and J lost 1 base; unmatched junction nucleotides: 4. The CDR3 spells CASSLISGGSYNEQFF. The CDR3 nucleotides read TGTGCCAGCAGTTTGATTAGCGGGGGTTCCTACAATGAGCAGTTCTTC. The full variable domain, in which reference TRBV28 and TRBJ2-1 provide the parts outside the CDR3, is DVKVTQSSRYLVKRTGEKVFLECVQDMDHENMFWYRQDPGLGLRLIYFSYDVKMKEKGDIPEGYSVSREKKERFSLILESASTNQTSMYLCASSLISGGSYNEQFFGPGTRLTVL.

This chain joins TRBV2 and TRBJ2-5, with 8 bases identical to TRBD1. From germline, CDR1 is SNHLY and CDR2 FYNNEI. The CDR3 is 13 residues long. V lost 8 bases to trimming and J lost 2 bases; unmatched junction nucleotides: 4. For the CDR3, the DNA is TGTGCCAGCGCCGGACAGGGACAAGAGACCCAGTACTTC. It yields the protein CASAGQGQETQYF.

This chain connects TRBV5-1 to TRBJ2-5; D unclear. Trimming shortened V by 3 bases and J by 2 bases, and 11 bases separated the two germline ends. This CDR3 region has 14 residues. CDR1 and CDR2 (germline): SGHRS, YFSETQ. CDR3 bases: TGCGCCAGCAGCTGGGCAGATCTACAAGAGACCCAGTACTTC. This encodes CASSWADLQETQYF.

The table lists this clone with a few counts. CDR3 in DNA: TGTGCCAGCAGTTTTTTAGCCGATCAGCCCCAGCATTTT. This sequence encodes CASSFLADQPQHF. The rearrangement joins TRBV27 to TRBJ1-5; D ambiguous. Trimming took off 3 bases at V and 5 bases at J, with 8 bases between the two ends. This CDR3 spans 13 amino acids. Germline CDR1 reads MNHEY; CDR2 reads SMNVEV (reference sequence).

The V gene is TRBV18, the J gene TRBJ1-1; D is possibly TRBD1 (5 bases). This CDR3 has 14 amino acids. Trimming took off 2 bases at V and 3 bases at J, with 10 bases between the two ends. Germline values: CDR1 KGHSH, CDR2 LQKENI. In DNA form, the CDR3 reads TGTGCCAGCTCACCAGGCCCGGGGGACACTGAAGCTTTCTTT. Amino acid sequence: CASSPGPGDTEAFF.

This chain joins TRBV10-3 and TRBJ1-2; D perhaps matches TRBD1 (6 bases). Trimming stripped 3 bases from V and 3 bases from J, with 11 bases between. Germline lookup yields CDR1 ENHRY and CDR2 SYGVKD. This CDR3 is 14 amino acids long. This chain's CDR3 is CAISEGRGDYGYTF. The DNA of the CDR3 is TGTGCCATCAGTGAAGGCAGGGGAGACTATGGCTACACCTTC.

The chain is built from TRBV27 and TRBJ1-6; TRBD1 aligns across 9 bases. Germline CDR1 and CDR2: MNHEY and SMNVEV (reference sequence). The length of the CDR3 is 14 residues. V lost 10 bases and J lost 8; bases outside the gene matches: 9. CDR3 in DNA: TGTGCCACCCTGCCCCGACAGGGGGATTCACCCCTCCACTTT. As protein: CATLPRQGDSPLHF.

The chain employs TRBV2 and TRBJ2-3; D remains ambiguous. V lost 5 bases and J 0 bases, leaving 12 bases between the germline ends. The CDR3 is 15 amino acids. CDR1 and CDR2 (germline): SNHLY, FYNNEI. CDR3 in DNA: TGTGCCAGCAGTCCAAGACTGGATAGCACAGATACGCAGTATTTT. Encoded protein: CASSPRLDSTDTQYF. Combining the CDR3 with reference TRBV2 and TRBJ2-3 gives the whole variable domain EPEVTQTPSHQVTQMGQEVILRCVPISNHLYFYWYRQILGQKVEFLVSFYNNEISEKSEIFDDQFSVERPDGSNFTLKIRSTKLEDSAMYFCASSPRLDSTDTQYFGPGTRLTVL.

The count of this clone is one. The rearrangement joins TRBV3-1 (or the pseudogene TRBV3-2) to TRBJ2-1; a weak D match, TRBD1 (6 bases). Germline CDR1 LGHDT, CDR2 YNNKEL (reference sequence). The CDR3 runs to 11 residues. Trimming removed 4 bases from V and 12 bases from J, with 10 bases in between. CDR3 nucleotides: TGTGCCAGCAGCCTCGGCAGGGGGCAGTTCTTC. It yields the protein CASSLGRGQFF.

This clone came up a few times. The V and J genes are TRBV7-9 and TRBJ2-5; tentatively, D is TRBD2 (7 bases). The CDR3 is 15 amino acids. The germline CDR1 and CDR2 sequences are SEHNR and FQNEAQ (reference sequence). The V end was cut by 3 bases, the J end by 4 bases, with 15 bases between. CDR3 region: CASSFGGGGGETQYF. The CDR3 DNA sequence: TGTGCCAGCAGCTTTGGCGGGGGAGGGGGAGAGACCCAGTACTTC.

V and J are TRBV18 and TRBJ1-1; D unclear. The CDR3 contains 14 residues. Trimming took 2 bases from V and 3 from J, leaving 10 bases between them. The V gene's germline CDR1 is KGHSH and CDR2 LQKENI. The CDR3 DNA reads as TGTGCCAGCTCACCAGGGAGTAGGGACACTGAAGCTTTCTTT. This encodes CASSPGSRDTEAFF.

V usage is TRBV15 and J usage is TRBJ2-2; 8 bases align to TRBD1. V was pared by 1 base and J by 4 bases, with 2 bases of the junction left unmatched. Germline lookup yields CDR1 LNHNV and CDR2 YYDKDF (reference sequence). The CDR3 totals 15 residues. The CDR3 bases are TGTGCCACCAGCAGAGGGACAGGGATCACCGGGGAGCTGTTTTTT. Translating gives CATSRGTGITGELFF.

The J gene is TRBJ1-2, the V gene TRBV2; D might be TRBD1 (5 bases). The CDR3 totals 13 residues. Deletions cut 2 bases from V and 2 bases from J, with 6 bases between. Germline V gene lookup returns CDR1 SNHLY and CDR2 FYNNEI. The CDR3 DNA reads TGTGCCAGCAGTGAACAGGGAAACTATGGCTACACCTTC. It translates to CASSEQGNYGYTF.

The chain joins TRBV5-6 to TRBJ2-7; 10 bases fit TRBD2. This CDR3 comprises 15 residues. The germline V gene encodes CDR1 SGHDT and CDR2 YYEEEE. V shed 4 bases, J shed 2 bases, and the junction held 6 bases outside the gene matches. The CDR3: CASSAGLAEPYEQYF. The CDR3 nucleotides are TGTGCCAGCAGCGCCGGACTAGCGGAACCCTACGAGCAGTACTTC.

The chain is built from TRBV19 and TRBJ2-2; possibly TRBD2 for D (6 bases). V lost 7 bases and J 5 bases, leaving 20 bases between the germline ends. The germline CDR1 and CDR2 sequences are LNHDA and SQIVND (reference sequence). This CDR3 is 16 amino acids long. For the CDR3, the DNA is TGTGCCAGTAAGGGGCTAGCCGGACGGGAGACCGGGGAGCTGTTTTTT. As protein: CASKGLAGRETGELFF.

The CDR3 sequence: CASSPRDSGYSYEQYF. Written as DNA, the CDR3 is TGTGCCAGTAGTCCCCGGGACTCGGGCTACTCCTACGAGCAGTACTTC. This chain joins TRBV19 and TRBJ2-7, with D maybe TRBD2 (6 bases). V was pared by 5 bases and J by 0 bases, with 17 bases between. CDR3 length: 16 residues. Per the germline V gene, CDR1 is LNHDA and CDR2 is SQIVND (reference sequence).

The CDR3 protein is CASSHGTSGNIQYF. For the CDR3, the DNA is TGTGCCAGCAGCCATGGGACTAGCGGGAACATTCAGTACTTC. The chain employs TRBV4-2 and TRBJ2-4, with 12 bases identical to TRBD2. Per the germline V gene, CDR1 is LGHNA and CDR2 is YNFKEQ. The CDR3 is 14 amino acids. J gave up 7 bases and V 3 bases, and 1 base lay outside the gene matches.

J is TRBJ2-7 and V is TRBV11-1; no reliable D call. The ends were cut back, 2 bases at V and 2 bases at J, with 13 bases in the middle. The CDR3 loop spans 15 amino acids. In germline, CDR1 is SGHAT, CDR2 FQDESV (reference sequence). The CDR3 is CASSLYAGSAYEQYF. CDR3 nucleotides: TGTGCCAGCAGCTTATATGCAGGTTCAGCCTACGAGCAGTACTTC.

This sequence joins TRBV5-4 and TRBJ2-6; perhaps TRBD2 as D (5 bases). Germline assignment: CDR1 SGHNT and CDR2 YYREEE (reference sequence). Trimming took 3 bases from V and 0 from J, leaving 22 bases between them. The CDR3 has 20 amino acids. CDR3 residues: CASSSFTPRDKNSGANVLTF. CDR3 nucleotide sequence: TGTGCCAGCAGCTCCTTCACCCCCCGGGATAAAAACTCTGGGGCCAACGTCCTGACTTTC.

The chain has TRBV9 and TRBJ2-5, with 9 bases aligning to TRBD2. The CDR3 runs 16 residues. V was clipped by 1 base and J by 5 bases; unmatched bases: 9. In germline, CDR1 is SGDLS, CDR2 YYNGEE. The CDR3 protein is CASSVPSGTREETQYF. The CDR3 DNA reads as TGTGCCAGCAGCGTACCTAGCGGGACCCGGGAGGAGACCCAGTACTTC.

The chain employs TRBV20-1 and TRBJ1-4; a weak D match, TRBD1 (6 bases). Germline values: CDR1 DFQATT, CDR2 SNEGSKA (reference sequence). The CDR3 runs to 11 residues. The V and J ends lost 7 bases and 8 bases respectively, with 11 bases between them. The CDR3 bases are TGCAGTGTGGGACATCGAGAAAAACTGTTTTTT. Translating it yields CSVGHREKLFF.

This chain's CDR3 is CASSLTPKTGRASYNEQFF. The CDR3 DNA reads as TGCGCCAGCAGTCTTACACCCAAGACAGGGAGAGCTTCCTACAATGAGCAGTTCTTC. This chain connects TRBV23-1 to TRBJ2-1, with 7 bases fitting TRBD1. TRBV23-1 has ORF status, its function being uncertain. V shed 4 bases and J 1 base; nucleotides not matched to a gene: 16. This CDR3 is built from 19 residues.

This rearrangement joins TRBV29-1 to TRBJ2-7; 9 nucleotides line up with TRBD2. The CDR3 extends over 15 amino acids. CDR1 and CDR2 (germline): SQVTM, ANQGSEA. V was clipped by 1 base and J by 4 bases; unmatched bases: 8. This chain's CDR3 is CSVEGASGDEYEQYF. CDR3 coding DNA: TGCAGCGTTGAAGGGGCTAGCGGGGACGAATACGAGCAGTACTTC.

V is TRBV6-5 and J is TRBJ1-1; D gene uncertain. CDR3 length: 13 amino acids. Trimming removed 5 bases from V and 3 bases from J, with 10 bases in between. Germline V gene data show CDR1 as MNHEY and CDR2 as SVGAGI. CDR3 residues: CASSIGVYTEAFF. CDR3 DNA: TGTGCCAGCAGTATCGGGGTCTACACTGAAGCTTTCTTT.

Only a few counts were recorded for this clone. V is TRBV29-1 and J is TRBJ1-1, with TRBD1 identical over 7 bases. The germline CDR1 and CDR2 sequences are SQVTM and ANQGSEA. V was pared by 5 bases and J by 6 bases, with 6 bases of the junction left unmatched. This CDR3 spans 12 amino acids. CDR3 protein: CSVTGVRPEAFF. For the CDR3, the DNA is TGCAGCGTTACAGGGGTACGGCCTGAAGCTTTCTTT.

The rearrangement joins TRBV7-8 to TRBJ2-7; 13 positions agree with TRBD2. This CDR3 comprises 16 residues. Germline trimming cut 2 bases from V and 7 bases from J; bases unmatched to any gene: 8. CDR1 and CDR2 from the germline V gene are SGHVS and FQNEAQ. The CDR3: CASSLSGLAGVREQYF. In DNA, the CDR3 is TGTGCCAGCAGCTTATCCGGACTAGCGGGAGTAAGAGAGCAGTACTTC.

V usage is TRBV3-1 (or the pseudogene TRBV3-2) and J usage is TRBJ1-2, with D hard to call. The CDR3 consists of 16 residues. Germline CDR1 reads LGHDT; CDR2 reads YNNKEL (reference sequence). The germline V and J ends were trimmed by 0 bases and 0 bases, with 11 bases remaining between them. CDR3 sequence reads: CASSQDPGSSNYGYTF. The CDR3 DNA reads as TGTGCCAGCAGCCAAGACCCGGGATCCTCTAACTATGGCTACACCTTC.

CDR3 sequence: CASSPGGQGFPGQFF. CDR3 bases: TGCGCCAGCAGCCCTGGGGGACAGGGCTTTCCAGGGCAGTTCTTC. V and J are TRBV5-1 and TRBJ2-1; 9 nucleotides line up with TRBD1. This CDR3 has 15 residues. Germline V gives CDR1 SGHRS, CDR2 YFSETQ. The J segment lost 12 bases and the V segment lost 4 bases, leaving 14 bases of the junction unmatched.